Listed below are T cell receptor beta chains from one sample, sequenced in a study of shared T cell receptors in the human thymus. Repertoires were generated with immunoSEQ multiplex PCR, while TCRdb's copy carries only in-frame clones and drops some. Here the sample spans about 660,000 clones, around 87% being singletons. These data were also filed under a second study, of human thymus T cells.

The sequencing input was thymocytes. The receptor source for this set is a boy younger than two with a congenital heart defect. Each CDR3 is given with its conserved first and last residue. The order of the fields is D gene, clone size, J gene, V gene, CDR3 DNA, CDR3 protein. The D gene is left open where the match is weak. Not all rows give a size; the values are once, few, many and, for expanded clones, a class.

d_call: TRBD1; clone_size: few; j_call: TRBJ2-1; v_call: TRBV25-1; cdr3_nt: TGTGCCAGCAGTGAATGGGACAGCCTAAAGAGCTCCTACAATGAGCAGTTCTTC; cdr3_aa: CASSEWDSLKSSYNEQFF
d_call: NA; clone_size: NA; j_call: TRBJ1-5; v_call: TRBV19; cdr3_nt: TGTGCCAGTAGTAAAACAGGGAGTTATAGCAATCAGCCCCAGCATTTT; cdr3_aa: CASSKTGSYSNQPQHF
d_call: NA; clone_size: NA; j_call: TRBJ2-7; v_call: TRBV7-6; cdr3_nt: TGTGCCAGCAGCCCCCTCGGGGGAGCCGCCTACGAGCAGTACTTC; cdr3_aa: CASSPLGGAAYEQYF
d_call: TRBD2; clone_size: NA; j_call: TRBJ2-2; v_call: TRBV28; cdr3_nt: TGTGCCAGCAGCGGTAGGACTAGCGGGGAGGGCGGGGAGCTGTTTTTT; cdr3_aa: CASSGRTSGEGGELFF
d_call: TRBD1; clone_size: NA; j_call: TRBJ2-3; v_call: TRBV27; cdr3_nt: TGTGCCAGCAGTGACCGGGACAGGGACCGCACAGATACGCAGTATTTT; cdr3_aa: CASSDRDRDRTDTQYF
d_call: TRBD1; clone_size: NA; j_call: TRBJ1-1; v_call: TRBV28; cdr3_nt: TGTGCCAGCCGACCAGGGGGGATCACTGAAGCTTTCTTT; cdr3_aa: CASRPGGITEAFF
d_call: TRBD2; clone_size: once; j_call: TRBJ2-3; v_call: TRBV28; cdr3_nt: TGTGCCAGCAGTTTCGGGAGGGAGGACACAGATACGCAGTATTTT; cdr3_aa: CASSFGREDTDTQYF
d_call: TRBD2; clone_size: NA; j_call: TRBJ2-2; v_call: TRBV5-4; cdr3_nt: TGTGCCAGCAGCTTGAGACTAGCGGGGGCCACGAACACCGGGGAGCTGTTTTTT; cdr3_aa: CASSLRLAGATNTGELFF
d_call: TRBD1; clone_size: NA; j_call: TRBJ2-4; v_call: TRBV13; cdr3_nt: TGTGCCAGCAGCTGGGACAGGGGGCTGGACAAAAACATTCAGTACTTC; cdr3_aa: CASSWDRGLDKNIQYF
d_call: TRBD2; clone_size: NA; j_call: TRBJ2-5; v_call: TRBV5-1; cdr3_nt: TGCGCCAGCAGCAAACTAGCGGGGGGTTGGGGGGCGCAAGAGACCCAGTACTTC; cdr3_aa: CASSKLAGGWGAQETQYF
d_call: TRBD2; clone_size: NA; j_call: TRBJ2-1; v_call: TRBV25-1; cdr3_nt: TGTGCCAGCAGTGCGCGGCGGTGGGAGGGAATGAATGAGCAGTTCTTC; cdr3_aa: CASSARRWEGMNEQFF
d_call: NA; clone_size: NA; j_call: TRBJ2-2; v_call: TRBV28; cdr3_nt: TGTGCCAGCAGTTTATGTGGGCCTAATTTAACCGGGGAGCTGTTTTTT; cdr3_aa: CASSLCGPNLTGELFF
d_call: NA; clone_size: NA; j_call: TRBJ1-6; v_call: TRBV10-3; cdr3_nt: TGTGCCATCAGTGACAGGACATTGTCCTATAATTCACCCCTCCACTTT; cdr3_aa: CAISDRTLSYNSPLHF
d_call: TRBD1; clone_size: once; j_call: TRBJ2-3; v_call: TRBV7-3; cdr3_nt: TGTGCCAGCAGCCCCGGGACAGGCCACACAGATACGCAGTATTTT; cdr3_aa: CASSPGTGHTDTQYF
d_call: TRBD1; clone_size: NA; j_call: TRBJ1-6; v_call: TRBV28; cdr3_nt: TGTGCCAGCACCAGGGACAGCTATAATTCACCCCTCCACTTT; cdr3_aa: CASTRDSYNSPLHF
d_call: NA; clone_size: few; j_call: TRBJ2-3; v_call: TRBV4-3; cdr3_nt: TGCGCCAGCAGCCAAGATCTCAGGGAAAGGGCAGATACGCAGTATTTT; cdr3_aa: CASSQDLRERADTQYF
d_call: NA; clone_size: once; j_call: TRBJ1-1; v_call: TRBV6-5; cdr3_nt: TGTGCCAGCAGCTCGGGGGGATTGCCTGAAGCTTTCTTT; cdr3_aa: CASSSGGLPEAFF
d_call: TRBD2; clone_size: NA; j_call: TRBJ2-1; v_call: TRBV25-1; cdr3_nt: TGTGCCAGCAGTGAATCGGGACTAGTTTACAATGAGCAGTTCTTC; cdr3_aa: CASSESGLVYNEQFF
d_call: NA; clone_size: NA; j_call: TRBJ1-2; v_call: TRBV20-1; cdr3_nt: TGCAGTGCTGGAAGACAGAACTTC; cdr3_aa: CSAGRQNF
d_call: NA; clone_size: NA; j_call: TRBJ1-1; v_call: TRBV7-6; cdr3_nt: TGTGCCAGCAGCTTAAACCCTGAACAGCAGGCTTTCTTT; cdr3_aa: CASSLNPEQQAFF
d_call: NA; clone_size: NA; j_call: TRBJ2-3; v_call: TRBV2; cdr3_nt: TGTGCCAGCAGTGGTGTAATGGTATATCAGGGAATCACAGATACGCAGTATTTT; cdr3_aa: CASSGVMVYQGITDTQYF
d_call: TRBD2; clone_size: NA; j_call: TRBJ2-1; v_call: TRBV5-7; cdr3_nt: TGTGCCAGCTGCTTGAGCGGGGGTCCCAATGAGCAGTTCTTC; cdr3_aa: CASCLSGGPNEQFF
d_call: NA; clone_size: NA; j_call: TRBJ2-1; v_call: TRBV5-6; cdr3_nt: TGTGCCAGCAGCTTGGCTAGCCCAAATGAGCAGTTCTTC; cdr3_aa: CASSLASPNEQFF
d_call: NA; clone_size: few; j_call: TRBJ2-7; v_call: TRBV5-1; cdr3_nt: TGCGCCAGCAGCTCAAGCCTCCCCCGTAGGAGCGAGCAGTACTTC; cdr3_aa: CASSSSLPRRSEQYF
d_call: TRBD2; clone_size: NA; j_call: TRBJ2-1; v_call: TRBV4-1; cdr3_nt: TGCGCCAGCAGCCCCCTATTTGCTAGCGGCAATGAGCAGTTCTTC; cdr3_aa: CASSPLFASGNEQFF
d_call: NA; clone_size: NA; j_call: TRBJ1-2; v_call: TRBV6-5; cdr3_nt: TGTGCCAGCAGTCCGAGGGTCAACTATGGCTACACCTTC; cdr3_aa: CASSPRVNYGYTF
d_call: NA; clone_size: NA; j_call: TRBJ1-1; v_call: TRBV9; cdr3_nt: TGTGCCAGCAGCGGATTGGAGGGACCGAACACTGAAGCTTTCTTT; cdr3_aa: CASSGLEGPNTEAFF
d_call: TRBD2; clone_size: NA; j_call: TRBJ2-2; v_call: TRBV7-9; cdr3_nt: TGTGCCAGCAGCACCGGACTAGCGTGGGCCGGGGAGCTGTTTTTT; cdr3_aa: CASSTGLAWAGELFF
d_call: NA; clone_size: NA; j_call: TRBJ2-3; v_call: TRBV18; cdr3_nt: TGTGCCAGCTGGAGTAGTGATACGCAGTATTTT; cdr3_aa: CASWSSDTQYF
d_call: NA; clone_size: NA; j_call: TRBJ2-7; v_call: TRBV28; cdr3_nt: TGTGCCAGCAGTTTGGGGGGACAGACATCCTACGAGCAGTACTTC; cdr3_aa: CASSLGGQTSYEQYF
d_call: NA; clone_size: few; j_call: TRBJ2-3; v_call: TRBV11-2; cdr3_nt: TGTGCCAGCAGCTCCTTCCCGGGCACAGATACGCAGTATTTT; cdr3_aa: CASSSFPGTDTQYF
d_call: NA; clone_size: NA; j_call: TRBJ1-2; v_call: TRBV14; cdr3_nt: TGTGCCAGCAGCCAAGGGGACATCGGGTTCTCTTCAGCTGGCTACACCTTC; cdr3_aa: CASSQGDIGFSSAGYTF
d_call: TRBD2; clone_size: NA; j_call: TRBJ2-7; v_call: TRBV5-1; cdr3_nt: TGCGCCAGCAGCCCTCATCCGGGACTAGCGGGAGCGGAGGAGCAGTACTTC; cdr3_aa: CASSPHPGLAGAEEQYF
d_call: NA; clone_size: NA; j_call: TRBJ1-2; v_call: TRBV10-2; cdr3_nt: TGCGCCAGCAGTGACTTGTTCTACTATGGCTACACCTTC; cdr3_aa: CASSDLFYYGYTF
d_call: TRBD2; clone_size: NA; j_call: TRBJ2-1; v_call: TRBV4-3; cdr3_nt: TGCGCCAGCACCCCTAGGGCTAGCGGGAGGCCTCCCTCCTACAATGAGCAGTTCTTC; cdr3_aa: CASTPRASGRPPSYNEQFF
d_call: TRBD2; clone_size: NA; j_call: TRBJ2-7; v_call: TRBV27; cdr3_nt: TGTGCCAGCAGTTCCGGGGGGAACTCCTACGAGCAGTACTTC; cdr3_aa: CASSSGGNSYEQYF
d_call: TRBD1; clone_size: NA; j_call: TRBJ2-3; v_call: TRBV18; cdr3_nt: TGTGCCAGCTCACCGACAGGGTTGGGGACAGATACGCAGTATTTT; cdr3_aa: CASSPTGLGTDTQYF
d_call: TRBD1; clone_size: NA; j_call: TRBJ1-1; v_call: TRBV19; cdr3_nt: TGTGCCAGTAGTATAGCCCCCTCCGGGACAGGCGAAGGGATGGCTGAAGCTTTCTTT; cdr3_aa: CASSIAPSGTGEGMAEAFF
d_call: TRBD2; clone_size: NA; j_call: TRBJ2-1; v_call: TRBV14; cdr3_nt: TGTGCCAGCAGCCAAGGCGGGACTACATACTACAATGAGCAGTTCTTC; cdr3_aa: CASSQGGTTYYNEQFF
d_call: NA; clone_size: NA; j_call: TRBJ2-2; v_call: TRBV4-3; cdr3_nt: TGCGCCAGCAGCCAAGATGAGATGACAGGGAGGTGGACCGGGGAGCTGTTTTTT; cdr3_aa: CASSQDEMTGRWTGELFF
d_call: TRBD1; clone_size: NA; j_call: TRBJ2-1; v_call: TRBV27; cdr3_nt: TGTGCCAGCAGCCGTTACAGGGGCTCCTACAATGAGCAGTTCTTC; cdr3_aa: CASSRYRGSYNEQFF
d_call: TRBD2; clone_size: NA; j_call: TRBJ2-1; v_call: TRBV28; cdr3_nt: TGTGCCAGCAGTCCCTTCTTAACTAGCGGGGGTTCCGATGAGCAGTTCTTC; cdr3_aa: CASSPFLTSGGSDEQFF
d_call: TRBD1; clone_size: NA; j_call: TRBJ2-2; v_call: TRBV28; cdr3_nt: TGTGCCAGCAGCTCCGGACAGGGTAAACACACCGGGGAGCTGTTTTTT; cdr3_aa: CASSSGQGKHTGELFF
d_call: NA; clone_size: NA; j_call: TRBJ1-1; v_call: TRBV7-3; cdr3_nt: TGTGCCAGCAAACTACACGTTGTTGCCACTGAAGCTTTCTTT; cdr3_aa: CASKLHVVATEAFF
d_call: TRBD1; clone_size: NA; j_call: TRBJ2-6; v_call: TRBV9; cdr3_nt: TGTGCCAGCAGCCCGCGGGACAGGGAAAACTCTGGGGCCAACGTCCTGACTTTC; cdr3_aa: CASSPRDRENSGANVLTF